This T cell receptor beta chain was found in a study of CD8+ T cells in alopecia areata. Germline V CDR1 and CDR2: MNHEY, SMNVEV (reference sequence). V shed 3 bases and J shed 10 bases, with 16 bases lying between them. CDR3 size: 15 residues. Isolated RNA was reverse transcribed into cDNA used as the sequencing template. Profiled with immunoSEQ multiplex PCR; TCRdb holds only in-frame clones, not every one. This table has about 180,000 clones, around 51% appearing once. The treatment denotes: oral pan-JAK inhibitor, 5-10 mg twice daily. Sequenced here: CD8+ T cells sorted from blood, sampled between weeks 51 and 54, from a patient treated with tofacitinib. The source is a human donor with alopecia areata. The chain has TRBV27 and TRBJ1-6; D is perhaps TRBD1 (6 bases). CDR3 in DNA: TGTGCCAGCAGTTTGGGACCCTCAGGGGTATCACCCCTCCACTTT. This translates into CASSLGPSGVSPLHF.